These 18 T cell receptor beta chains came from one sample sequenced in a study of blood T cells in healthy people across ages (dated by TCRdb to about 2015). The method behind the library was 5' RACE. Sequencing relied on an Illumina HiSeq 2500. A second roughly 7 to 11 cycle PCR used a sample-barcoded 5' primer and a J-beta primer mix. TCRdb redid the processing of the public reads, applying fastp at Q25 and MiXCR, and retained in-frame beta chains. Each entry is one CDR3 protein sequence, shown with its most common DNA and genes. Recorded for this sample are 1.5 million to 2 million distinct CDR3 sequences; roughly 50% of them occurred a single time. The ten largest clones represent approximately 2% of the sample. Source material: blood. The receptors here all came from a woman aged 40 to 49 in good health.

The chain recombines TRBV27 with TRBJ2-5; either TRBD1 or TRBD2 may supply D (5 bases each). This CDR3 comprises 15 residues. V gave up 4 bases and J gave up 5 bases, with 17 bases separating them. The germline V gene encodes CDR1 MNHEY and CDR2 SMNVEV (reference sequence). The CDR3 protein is CASSYGGGSWETQYF. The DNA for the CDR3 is TGTGCCAGCAGTTATGGGGGTGGATCGTGGGAGACCCAGTACTTC.

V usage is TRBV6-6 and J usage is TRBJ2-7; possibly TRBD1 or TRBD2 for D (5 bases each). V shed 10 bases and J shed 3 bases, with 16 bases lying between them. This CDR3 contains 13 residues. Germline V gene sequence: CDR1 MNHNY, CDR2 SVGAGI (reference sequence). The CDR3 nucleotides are TGTGCCACTCAAGGGGACCACAACTACGAGCAGTACTTC. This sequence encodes CATQGDHNYEQYF.

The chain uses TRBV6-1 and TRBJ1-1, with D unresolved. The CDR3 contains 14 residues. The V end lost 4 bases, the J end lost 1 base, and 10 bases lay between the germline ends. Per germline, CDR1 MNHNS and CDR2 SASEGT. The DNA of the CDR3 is TGTGCCAGCAGTGCGATCCCCCAGAACACTGAAGCTTTCTTT. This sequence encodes CASSAIPQNTEAFF.

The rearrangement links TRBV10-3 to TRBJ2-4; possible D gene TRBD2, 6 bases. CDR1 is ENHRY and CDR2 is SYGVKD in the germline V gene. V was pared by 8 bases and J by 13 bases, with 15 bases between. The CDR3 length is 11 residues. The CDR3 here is CAIWGGEAQYF. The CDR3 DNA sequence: TGTGCCATCTGGGGTGGGGAGGCCCAGTACTTC.

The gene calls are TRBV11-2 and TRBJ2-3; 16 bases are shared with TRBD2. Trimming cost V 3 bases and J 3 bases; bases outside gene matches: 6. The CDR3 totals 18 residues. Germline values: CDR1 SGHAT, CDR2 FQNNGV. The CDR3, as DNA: TGTGCCAGCAGCTTCGTGGGACTAGCGGGGGGGCCGACAGATACGCAGTATTTT. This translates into CASSFVGLAGGPTDTQYF.

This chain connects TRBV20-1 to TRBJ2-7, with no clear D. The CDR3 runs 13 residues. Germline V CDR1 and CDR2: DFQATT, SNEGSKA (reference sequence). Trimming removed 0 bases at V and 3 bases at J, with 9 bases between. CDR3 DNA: TGCAGTGCTAGAGAGTCAGGTGTCTACGAGCAGTACTTC. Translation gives CSARESGVYEQYF.

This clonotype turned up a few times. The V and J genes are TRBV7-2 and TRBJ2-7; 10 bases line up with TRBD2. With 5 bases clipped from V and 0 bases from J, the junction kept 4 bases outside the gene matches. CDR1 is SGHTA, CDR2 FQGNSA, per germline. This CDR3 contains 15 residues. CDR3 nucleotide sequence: TGTGCCAGCAGCCGAAGCGGGGGGGGCTCCTACGAGCAGTACTTC. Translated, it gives CASSRSGGGSYEQYF.

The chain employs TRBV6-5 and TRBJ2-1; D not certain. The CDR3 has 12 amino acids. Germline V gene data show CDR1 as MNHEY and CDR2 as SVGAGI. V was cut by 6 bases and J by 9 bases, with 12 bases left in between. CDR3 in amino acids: CASSQTASEQFF. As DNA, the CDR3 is TGTGCCAGCAGCCAGACGGCTAGTGAGCAGTTCTTC.

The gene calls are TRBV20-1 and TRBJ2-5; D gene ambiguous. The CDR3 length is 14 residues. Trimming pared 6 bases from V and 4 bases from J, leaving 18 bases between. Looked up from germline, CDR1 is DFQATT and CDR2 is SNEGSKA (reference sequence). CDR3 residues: CSARRANSGETQYF. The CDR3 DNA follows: TGCAGTGCCCGACGGGCCAACTCGGGAGAGACCCAGTACTTC.

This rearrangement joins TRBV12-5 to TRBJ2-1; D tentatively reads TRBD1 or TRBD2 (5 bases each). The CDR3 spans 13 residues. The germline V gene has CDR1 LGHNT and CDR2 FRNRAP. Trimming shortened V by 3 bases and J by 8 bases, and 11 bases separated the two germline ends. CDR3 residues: CASGLMGVDEQFF. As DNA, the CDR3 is TGTGCTAGTGGTTTAATGGGGGTGGATGAGCAGTTCTTC. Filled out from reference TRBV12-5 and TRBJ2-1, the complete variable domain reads DARVTQTPRHKVTEMGQEVTMRCQPILGHNTVFWYRQTMMQGLELLAYFRNRAPLDDSGMPKDRFSAEMPDATLATLKIQPSEPRDSAVYFCASGLMGVDEQFFGPGTRLTVL.

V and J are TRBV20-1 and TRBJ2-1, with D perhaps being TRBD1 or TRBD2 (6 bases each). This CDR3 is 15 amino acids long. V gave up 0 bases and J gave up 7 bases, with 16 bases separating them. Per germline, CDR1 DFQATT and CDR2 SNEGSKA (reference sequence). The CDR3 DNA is TGCAGTGCTAGAGATCCGGCAAAAGGGGGGAATGAGCAGTTCTTC. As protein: CSARDPAKGGNEQFF.

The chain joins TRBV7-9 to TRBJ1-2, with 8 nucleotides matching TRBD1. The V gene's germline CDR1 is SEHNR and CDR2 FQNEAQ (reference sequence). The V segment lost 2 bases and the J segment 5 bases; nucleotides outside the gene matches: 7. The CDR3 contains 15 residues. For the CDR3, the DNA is TGTGCCAGCAGCTTATTGTCGACAGGGGTTTATGGCTACACCTTC. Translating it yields CASSLLSTGVYGYTF.

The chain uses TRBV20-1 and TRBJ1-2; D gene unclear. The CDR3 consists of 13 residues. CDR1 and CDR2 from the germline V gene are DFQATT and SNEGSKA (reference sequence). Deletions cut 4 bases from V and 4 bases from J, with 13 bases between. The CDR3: CSANAGRGYGYTF. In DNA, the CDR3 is TGCAGTGCTAACGCCGGACGCGGCTATGGCTACACCTTC.

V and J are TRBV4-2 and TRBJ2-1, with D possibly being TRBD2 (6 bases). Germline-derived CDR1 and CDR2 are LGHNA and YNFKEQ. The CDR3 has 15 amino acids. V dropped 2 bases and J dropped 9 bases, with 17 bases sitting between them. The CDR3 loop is CASSQRDPGGSEQFF. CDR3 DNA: TGTGCCAGCAGCCAACGGGACCCCGGGGGATCTGAGCAGTTCTTC.

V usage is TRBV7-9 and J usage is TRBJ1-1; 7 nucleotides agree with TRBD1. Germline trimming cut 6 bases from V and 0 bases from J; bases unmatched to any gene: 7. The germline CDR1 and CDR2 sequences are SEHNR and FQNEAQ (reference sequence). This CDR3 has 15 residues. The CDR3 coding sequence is TGTGCCAGCAGAAACAGGGGCTCTGTGAACACTGAAGCTTTCTTT. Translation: CASRNRGSVNTEAFF. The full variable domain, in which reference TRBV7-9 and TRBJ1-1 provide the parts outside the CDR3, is DTGVSQNPRHKITKRGQNVTFRCDPISEHNRLYWYRQTLGQGPEFLTYFQNEAQLEKSRLLSDRFSAERPKGSFSTLEIQRTEQGDSAMYLCASRNRGSVNTEAFFGQGTRLTVV.

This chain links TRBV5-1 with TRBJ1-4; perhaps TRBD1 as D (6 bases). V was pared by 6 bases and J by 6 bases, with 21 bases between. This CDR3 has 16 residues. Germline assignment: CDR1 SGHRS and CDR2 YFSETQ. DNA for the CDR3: TGCGCCAGCAACTCACCGAGGGGGGGATCAGATGAAAAACTGTTTTTT. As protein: CASNSPRGGSDEKLFF.

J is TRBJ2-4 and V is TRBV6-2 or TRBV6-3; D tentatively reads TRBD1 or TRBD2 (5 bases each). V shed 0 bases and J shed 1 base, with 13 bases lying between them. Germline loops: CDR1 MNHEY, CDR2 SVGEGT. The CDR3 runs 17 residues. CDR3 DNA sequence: TGTGCCAGCAGTTACTCGATCCCGGGGCCTGCCAAAAACATTCAGTACTTC. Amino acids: CASSYSIPGPAKNIQYF.

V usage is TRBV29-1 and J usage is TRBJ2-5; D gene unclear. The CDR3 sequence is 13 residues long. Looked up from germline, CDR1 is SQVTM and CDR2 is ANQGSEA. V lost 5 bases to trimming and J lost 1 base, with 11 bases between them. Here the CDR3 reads CSVPGPPQETQYF. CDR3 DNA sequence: TGCAGCGTTCCGGGTCCCCCCCAAGAGACCCAGTACTTC.